The 6 T cell receptor beta chains presented below share a single source sample, sequenced in a study of CD8 T cells in ankylosing spondylitis. TCRdb analysed the 5' RACE reads with MiXCR anew, one entry per CDR3 protein. The table records approximately 260,000 distinct CDR3 sequences, over 15% of them present only once. The sequencing sample was made of blood, either unsorted or a sorted T cell fraction (not recorded which). The receptors derive from a male donor with ankylosing spondylitis or in good health (not recorded which).

V gene TRBV2 combines with J gene TRBJ1-2, with D unresolved. Trimming left V 5 bases short and J 7 bases short, with 23 bases between. The CDR3 contains 16 residues. Germline V gives CDR1 SNHLY, CDR2 FYNNEI. DNA for the CDR3: TGTGCCAGCAGTTCCCTGGGGTACGAGGTCGGGTTTGGCTACACCTTC. The encoded protein is CASSSLGYEVGFGYTF.

The chain is built from TRBV4-2 and TRBJ2-1, with 9 positions matching TRBD2. Germline CDR1 is LGHNA and CDR2 is YNFKEQ. The CDR3 length is 17 residues. Losses at the gene ends were 4 bases for V and 0 bases for J; bases not matched to a gene: 7. The CDR3 region is CASSPPGSGSSYNEQFF. DNA of the CDR3: TGTGCCAGCAGCCCCCCGGGTAGCGGGAGCTCCTACAATGAGCAGTTCTTC.

The sample holds a few counts of this clonotype. V gene TRBV5-1 combines with J gene TRBJ2-3, with a possible D match to TRBD2 (5 bases). CDR3 size: 14 residues. V shed 0 bases and J shed 7 bases, with 12 bases lying between them. Germline V lookup: CDR1 SGHRS, CDR2 YFSETQ. This chain's CDR3 is CASSLDGNGNTQYF. The CDR3 bases are TGCGCCAGCAGCTTGGACGGGAATGGGAATACGCAGTATTTT.

This clonotype has just a few counts. This chain connects TRBV29-1 to TRBJ2-2, with D unresolved. CDR3 length equals 13 residues. Germline CDR1 is SQVTM and CDR2 is ANQGSEA. Trimming took off 4 bases at V and 1 base at J, with 7 bases between the two ends. The CDR3 nucleotides are TGCAGCGTTGGTGCGGTGAACACCGGGGAGCTGTTTTTT. Amino acids: CSVGAVNTGELFF.

The chain carries TRBV10-3 and TRBJ2-7, with D perhaps TRBD2 (5 bases). Germline V gene lookup returns CDR1 ENHRY and CDR2 SYGVKD. CDR3 length: 12 residues. Trimming shortened V by 10 bases and J by 5 bases, and 15 bases separated the two germline ends. The CDR3 here is CATGKRGDEQYF. The CDR3, as DNA: TGTGCCACCGGGAAGAGAGGCGACGAGCAGTACTTC.

CDR3 loop: CASSPRLAGVPDEQFF. CDR3 DNA sequence: TGTGCCAGCAGTCCGCGACTAGCGGGAGTCCCCGATGAGCAGTTCTTC. The J gene is TRBJ2-1, the V gene TRBV12-3 or TRBV12-4, with 12 bases identical to TRBD2. V shed 5 bases and J 8 bases; nucleotides not matched to a gene: 10. The CDR3 is 16 amino acids.